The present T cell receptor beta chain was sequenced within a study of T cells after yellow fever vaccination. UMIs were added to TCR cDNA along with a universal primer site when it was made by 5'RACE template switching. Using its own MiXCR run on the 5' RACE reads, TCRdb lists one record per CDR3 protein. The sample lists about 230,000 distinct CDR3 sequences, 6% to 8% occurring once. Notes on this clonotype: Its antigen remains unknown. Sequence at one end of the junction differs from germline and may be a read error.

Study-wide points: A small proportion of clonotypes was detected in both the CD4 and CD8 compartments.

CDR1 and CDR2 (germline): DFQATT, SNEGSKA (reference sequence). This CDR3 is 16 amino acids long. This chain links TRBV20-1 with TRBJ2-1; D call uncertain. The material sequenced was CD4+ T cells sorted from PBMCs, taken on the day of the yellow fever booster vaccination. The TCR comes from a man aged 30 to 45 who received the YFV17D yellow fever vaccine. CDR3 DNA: TGCTGTGCTACTGGGTCAACGATGCCAGCCTACAATGAGCAGTTCTTC. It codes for CCATGSTMPAYNEQFF.